This entry is about one T cell receptor beta chain. Antigen: not known. These data originate in a study of vaccination and CD4 T cells after COVID-19. The treatment is: 10-day PBMC culture with coronavirus spike peptide pools or control peptides (ViraFEST assay). Negative selection purified CD4+ T cells after approximately nine days of culture. An Oncomine TCR Beta short-read assay was used to sequence the DNA from cultured CD4+ T cells. Genomic DNA was isolated from cultured CD4+ T cells. TCRdb redid the calling of the PCR reads with MiXCR, one entry per CDR3 protein. The sample holds about 23,000 distinct CDR3 sequences, around 43% seen once. This CDR3 is built from 17 residues. Germline-derived CDR1 and CDR2 are SGHRS and YFSETQ. The V and J ends lost 0 bases and 3 bases respectively, with 18 bases between them.

The sample in question was CD4+ T cells from blood, cultured in vitro, obtained before SARS-CoV-2 vaccination. V gene TRBV5-1 combines with J gene TRBJ1-2; D is unresolved. This sequence originates from a human donor who received a COVID-19 vaccine. In DNA, the CDR3 is TGCGCCAGCAGCTTGGTAACGCCCCCACGACTAGACTATGGCTACACCTTC. This sequence encodes CASSLVTPPRLDYGYTF.